These 8 T cell receptor beta chains were sequenced from one sample in a study of human T cells and chemical hapten exposure. Described time point: pre-sensitization, week 0. Treatment here: therapeutic diphenylcyclopropenone sensitization with weekly scalp DPC. TCRdb independently ran MiXCR on the RACE reads; one entry per CDR3 protein. The table records more than 70,000 distinct CDR3 sequences, 8.5% of them present only once. The sequencing here drew on whole blood, taken in connection with sensitization to the hapten diphenylcyclopropenone (DPC). These receptors all come from a man in his forties with alopecia areata. Some clones in this sample may be carry-over from other donors' samples.

Many counts were recorded for this clonotype. V is TRBV6-5 and J is TRBJ1-2; D is possibly TRBD1 (5 bases). The ends were cut back, 5 bases at V and 6 bases at J, with 19 bases in the middle. The CDR3 loop spans 15 amino acids. Per germline, CDR1 MNHEY and CDR2 SVGAGI. This CDR3 is CASSQPGRARDGYTF. The CDR3 DNA follows: TGTGCCAGCAGTCAACCCGGCAGGGCGCGGGATGGCTACACCTTC.

This chain joins TRBV9 and TRBJ2-2; 9 positions agree with TRBD2. The CDR3 is 16 residues long. V lost 4 bases and J lost 0; bases outside the gene matches: 4. Germline CDR1 reads SGDLS; CDR2 reads YYNGEE. In DNA form, the CDR3 reads TGTGCCAGCAGCTTAGCGGGAGTACCGAACACCGGGGAGCTGTTTTTT. Its translation is CASSLAGVPNTGELFF.

In this sample, this clonotype turned up many times. The chain employs TRBV27 and TRBJ1-5; a weak D match, TRBD1 (6 bases). CDR3 length equals 15 residues. Germline V gives CDR1 MNHEY, CDR2 SMNVEV (reference sequence). V lost 4 bases to trimming and J lost 0 bases, with 10 bases between them. CDR3 protein: CASSSAQGSNQPQHF. The CDR3 bases are TGTGCCAGCAGTTCCGCACAGGGTAGCAATCAGCCCCAGCATTTT.

The table lists this clonotype with many counts. The chain has TRBV7-8 and TRBJ1-3; 9 positions agree with TRBD1. The V gene's germline CDR1 is SGHVS and CDR2 FQNEAQ. The junction had 3 bases not matched to a gene; V was cut back by 0 bases and J by 3 bases. CDR3 length: 16 residues. CDR3 sequence: CASSLAGTGNGNTIYF. DNA of the CDR3: TGTGCCAGCAGCTTAGCCGGGACAGGGAATGGAAACACCATATATTTT. Filled out from reference TRBV7-8 and TRBJ1-3, the complete variable domain reads GAGVSQSPRYKVAKRGQDVALRCDPISGHVSLFWYQQALGQGPEFLTYFQNEAQLDKSGLPSDRFFAERPEGSVSTLKIQRTQQEDSAVYLCASSLAGTGNGNTIYFGEGSWLTVV.

The table lists this clonotype with many counts. This chain uses TRBV29-1 with TRBJ2-1; 11 bases agree with TRBD2. V lost 6 bases and J lost 7; bases outside the gene matches: 11. Germline V gene lookup returns CDR1 SQVTM and CDR2 ANQGSEA. The CDR3 extends over 15 amino acids. CDR3 bases: TGCAGCGTGGCCCCGTCTAGCGGGAGGTTTAATGAGCAGTTCTTC. Translated: CSVAPSSGRFNEQFF.

This clonotype was observed at least ten times. The chain joins TRBV10-3 to TRBJ2-2; the D gene is possibly TRBD2 (5 bases). Germline values: CDR1 ENHRY, CDR2 SYGVKD. CDR3 length: 15 residues. V dropped 3 bases and J dropped 8 bases, with 16 bases sitting between them. CDR3 nucleotides: TGTGCCATCAGTGAAAGAGGGTTATCGGAAGGGGAGCTGTTTTTT. This sequence encodes CAISERGLSEGELFF.

This clonotype was found many times. The chain has TRBV10-3 and TRBJ2-5, with D unresolved. Looked up from germline, CDR1 is ENHRY and CDR2 is SYGVKD. V was shortened by 2 bases and J by 4 bases, with 11 bases between the two germline ends. The CDR3 runs to 14 residues. The CDR3 DNA reads as TGTGCCATCAGTGAGGGGGTGAGAGGAGAGACCCAGTACTTC. Protein sequence: CAISEGVRGETQYF.

The CDR3, as DNA: TGCAGCGTTGAGCGTACTAGCGGAGAGCAGTACTTC. Translation gives CSVERTSGEQYF. The V and J genes are TRBV29-1 and TRBJ2-7; TRBD2 matches 8 bases. The V gene end was trimmed by 3 bases and the J gene end by 7 bases; junction bases not matched to a gene: 5. In germline, CDR1 is SQVTM, CDR2 ANQGSEA. The CDR3 has 12 residues.